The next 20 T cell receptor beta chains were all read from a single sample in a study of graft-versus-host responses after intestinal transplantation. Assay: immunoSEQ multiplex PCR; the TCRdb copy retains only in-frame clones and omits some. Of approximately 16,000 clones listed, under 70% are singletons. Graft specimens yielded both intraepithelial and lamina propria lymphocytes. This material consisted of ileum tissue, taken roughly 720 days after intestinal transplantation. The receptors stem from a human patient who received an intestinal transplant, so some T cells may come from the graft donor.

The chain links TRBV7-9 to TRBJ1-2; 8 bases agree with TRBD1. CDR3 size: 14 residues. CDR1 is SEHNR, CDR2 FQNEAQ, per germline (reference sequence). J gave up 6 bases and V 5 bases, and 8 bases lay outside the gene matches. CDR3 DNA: TGTGCCAGCAGCCCGTCGACAGGGGTTGATGGCTACACCTTC. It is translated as CASSPSTGVDGYTF.

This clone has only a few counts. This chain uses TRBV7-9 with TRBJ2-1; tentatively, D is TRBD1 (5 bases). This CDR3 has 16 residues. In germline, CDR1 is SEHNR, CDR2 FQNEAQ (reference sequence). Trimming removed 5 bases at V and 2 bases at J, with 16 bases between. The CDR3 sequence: CASSAPPGLPYNEQFF. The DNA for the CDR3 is TGTGCCAGCAGCGCCCCCCCAGGGCTACCCTACAATGAGCAGTTCTTC. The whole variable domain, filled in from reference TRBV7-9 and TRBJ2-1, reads DTGVSQNPRHKITKRGQNVTFRCDPISEHNRLYWYRQTLGQGPEFLTYFQNEAQLEKSRLLSDRFSAERPKGSFSTLEIQRTEQGDSAMYLCASSAPPGLPYNEQFFGPGTRLTVL.

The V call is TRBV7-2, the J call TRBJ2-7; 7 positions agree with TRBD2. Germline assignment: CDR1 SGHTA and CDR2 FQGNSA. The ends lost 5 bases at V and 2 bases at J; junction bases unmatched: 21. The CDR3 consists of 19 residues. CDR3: CASSHPAEGVGGDPYEQYF. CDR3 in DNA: TGTGCCAGCAGCCACCCGGCCGAGGGTGTTGGGGGGGATCCCTACGAGCAGTACTTC. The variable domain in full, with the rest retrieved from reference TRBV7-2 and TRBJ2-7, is GAGVSQSPSNKVTEKGKDVELRCDPISGHTALYWYRQSLGQGLEFLIYFQGNSAPDKSGLPSDRFSAERTGGSVSTLTIQRTQQEDSAVYLCASSHPAEGVGGDPYEQYFGPGTRLTVT.

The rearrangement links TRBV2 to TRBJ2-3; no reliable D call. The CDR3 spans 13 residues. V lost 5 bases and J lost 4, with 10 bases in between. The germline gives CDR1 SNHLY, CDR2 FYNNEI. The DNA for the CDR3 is TGTGCCAGCAGTAAAGGGCAGGCAGATACGCAGTATTTT. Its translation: CASSKGQADTQYF.

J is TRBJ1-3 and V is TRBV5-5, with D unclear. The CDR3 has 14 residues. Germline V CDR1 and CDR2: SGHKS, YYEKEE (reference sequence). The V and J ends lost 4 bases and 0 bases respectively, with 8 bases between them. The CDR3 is CASSRGSSGNTIYF. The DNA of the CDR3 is TGTGCCAGCAGCCGGGGTTCCTCTGGAAACACCATATATTTT.

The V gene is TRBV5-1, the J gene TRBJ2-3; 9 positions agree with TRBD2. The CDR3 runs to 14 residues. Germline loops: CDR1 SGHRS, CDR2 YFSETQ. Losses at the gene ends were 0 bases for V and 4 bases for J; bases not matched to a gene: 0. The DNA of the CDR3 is TGCGCCAGCAGCTTGGGACTAGCGGCAGATACGCAGTATTTT. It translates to CASSLGLAADTQYF.

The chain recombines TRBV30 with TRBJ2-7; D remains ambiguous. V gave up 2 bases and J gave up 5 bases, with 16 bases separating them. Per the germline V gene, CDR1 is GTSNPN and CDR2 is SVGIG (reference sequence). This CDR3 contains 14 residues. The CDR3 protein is CAWSPPFNMDEQYF. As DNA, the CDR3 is TGTGCCTGGAGTCCCCCATTTAACATGGACGAGCAGTACTTC.

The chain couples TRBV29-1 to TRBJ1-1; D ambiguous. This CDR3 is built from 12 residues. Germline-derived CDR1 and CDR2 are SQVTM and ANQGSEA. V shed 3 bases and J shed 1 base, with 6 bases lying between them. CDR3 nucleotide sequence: TGCAGCGTTGATCGCGGGAACACTGAAGCTTTCTTT. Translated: CSVDRGNTEAFF.

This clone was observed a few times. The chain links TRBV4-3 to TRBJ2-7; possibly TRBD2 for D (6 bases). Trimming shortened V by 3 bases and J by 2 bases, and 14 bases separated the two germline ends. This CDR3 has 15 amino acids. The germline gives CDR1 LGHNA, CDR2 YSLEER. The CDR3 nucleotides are TGCGCCAGCAGCCAGGTTAGCGGCGGTACCTACGAGCAGTACTTC. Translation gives CASSQVSGGTYEQYF.

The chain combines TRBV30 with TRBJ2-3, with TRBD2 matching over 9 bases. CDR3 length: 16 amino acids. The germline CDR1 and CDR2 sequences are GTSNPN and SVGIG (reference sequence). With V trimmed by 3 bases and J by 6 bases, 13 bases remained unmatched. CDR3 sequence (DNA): TGTGCCTGGAGGATTCCCGTTGCGGGGGGGCCGGATACGCAGTATTTT. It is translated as CAWRIPVAGGPDTQYF.

CDR3: CASSLGGADYGYTF. DNA for the CDR3: TGTGCCAGCAGTTTGGGGGGGGCCGACTATGGCTACACCTTC. The chain carries TRBV27 and TRBJ1-2, with D tentatively TRBD1 (6 bases). The CDR3 runs to 14 residues. Trimming left V 3 bases short and J 3 bases short, with 11 bases between. Germline values: CDR1 MNHEY, CDR2 SMNVEV (reference sequence).

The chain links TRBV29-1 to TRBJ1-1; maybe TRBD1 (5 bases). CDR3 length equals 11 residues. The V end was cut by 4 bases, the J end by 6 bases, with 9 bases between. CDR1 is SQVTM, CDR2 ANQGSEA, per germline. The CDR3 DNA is TGCAGCGTTGCAGGGTATGCTGAAGCTTTCTTT. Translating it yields CSVAGYAEAFF.

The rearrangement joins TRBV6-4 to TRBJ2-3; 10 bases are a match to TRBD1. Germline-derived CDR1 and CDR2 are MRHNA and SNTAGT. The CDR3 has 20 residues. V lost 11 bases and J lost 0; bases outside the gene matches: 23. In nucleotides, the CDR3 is TGTGCCGGAGATTGTGGGGGACAGGGGTCGGGGGAGACTAGCACAGATACGCAGTATTTT. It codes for CAGDCGGQGSGETSTDTQYF.

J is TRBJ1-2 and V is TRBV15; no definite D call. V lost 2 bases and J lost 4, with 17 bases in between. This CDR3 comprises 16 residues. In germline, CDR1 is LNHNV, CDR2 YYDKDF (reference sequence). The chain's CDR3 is CATSRSRRRVSYGYTF. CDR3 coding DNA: TGTGCCACCAGCAGATCCCGACGGAGAGTTAGCTATGGCTACACCTTC.

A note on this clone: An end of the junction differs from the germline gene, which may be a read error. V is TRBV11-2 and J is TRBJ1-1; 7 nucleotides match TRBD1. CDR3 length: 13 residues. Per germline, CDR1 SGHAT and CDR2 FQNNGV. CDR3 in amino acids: CASSMTGNPEAFF. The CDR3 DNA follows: TGTGCCAGCAGCATGACAGGGAACCCTGAAGCTTTCTTT.

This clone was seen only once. The CDR3 here is CASSLRTRKNTGELFF. The CDR3 DNA sequence: TGTGCCAGCAGCCTCCGGACTAGAAAGAACACCGGGGAGCTGTTTTTT. The J gene is TRBJ2-2, the V gene TRBV7-2; 7 bases are shared with TRBD2. Per the germline V gene, CDR1 is SGHTA and CDR2 is FQGNSA. V lost 5 bases and J lost 1; bases outside the gene matches: 7. The CDR3 totals 16 residues.

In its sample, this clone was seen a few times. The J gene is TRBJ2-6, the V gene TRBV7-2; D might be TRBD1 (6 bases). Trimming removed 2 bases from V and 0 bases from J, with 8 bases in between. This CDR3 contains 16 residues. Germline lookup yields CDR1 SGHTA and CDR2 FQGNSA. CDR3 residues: CASSLRTDSGANVLTF. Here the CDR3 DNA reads TGTGCCAGCAGCTTAAGGACAGACTCTGGGGCCAACGTCCTGACTTTC.

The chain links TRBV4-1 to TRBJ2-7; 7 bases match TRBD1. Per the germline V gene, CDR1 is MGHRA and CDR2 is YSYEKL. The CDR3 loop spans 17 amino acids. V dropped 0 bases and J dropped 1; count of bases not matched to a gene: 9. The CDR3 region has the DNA TGCGCCAGCAGCCAAGATTGGGGACAGACCCTTTCCTACGAGCAGTACTTC. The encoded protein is CASSQDWGQTLSYEQYF.

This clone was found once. The CDR3 protein is CASPLQGNTEAFF. DNA for the CDR3: TGTGCCAGCCCTCTGCAGGGGAACACTGAAGCTTTCTTT. The chain has TRBV11-3 and TRBJ1-1; D possibly corresponds to TRBD1 (5 bases). The germline V gene encodes CDR1 SGHNT and CDR2 YENEEA. CDR3 length equals 13 residues. Between the trimmed V and J ends, which lost 8 bases and 1 base, there was a span of 11 bases.

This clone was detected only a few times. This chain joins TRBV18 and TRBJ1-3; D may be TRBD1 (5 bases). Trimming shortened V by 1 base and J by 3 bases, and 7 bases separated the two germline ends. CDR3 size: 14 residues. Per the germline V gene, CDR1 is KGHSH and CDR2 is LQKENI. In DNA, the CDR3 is TGTGCCAGCTCACCACAGGGGTTTGGAAACACCATATATTTT. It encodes CASSPQGFGNTIYF.